The clone carrying this T cell receptor beta chain was recorded at least ten times. Its antigen is currently unknown. The time point is: longitudinal time-point 2. The data originate from a study of neurological immune-mediated disorders. The CDR3 length is 13 residues. The germline V gene encodes CDR1 MDHEN and CDR2 SYDVKM. V was cut by 2 bases and J by 4 bases, with 8 bases left in between. The study's findings and limits: When repertoires were grouped phylogenetically, those of 18 of 34 multiple sclerosis patients fell into one related-CDR3 cluster, a possible signature.

The cDNA came from 5'RACE with 10-nucleotide random UMIs. TCRdb called the 5' RACE reads again in MiXCR, with one record for every CDR3 protein. The sample carries tens of thousands of distinct CDR3 sequences, over 4.5% recorded once. This chain connects TRBV28 to TRBJ2-5; D may be TRBD1 (5 bases). The origin of this receptor is a woman aged 60-75 years with multiple sclerosis. Sequenced: PBMCs. The CDR3 here is CASSLRQRETQYF. The CDR3 DNA sequence: TGTGCCAGCAGTTTAAGACAGAGAGAGACCCAGTACTTC.